The 27 T cell receptor beta chains below come from one sample, sequenced in a study of T cell responses to AZD1222 COVID-19 vaccine. Libraries were prepared by immunoSEQ multiplex PCR; TCRdb keeps only in-frame clonotypes and omits some of them. The sample has under 200,000 clones, approximately 91% seen once. The sequencing here drew on peripheral blood, taken on day 0 of AZD1222 vaccination. These receptors were obtained from an adult in good health.

Details on this clone: Other DNA variants within this sample encode the same CDR3. The CDR3 sequence: CASSPEQETQYF. The CDR3 nucleotides read TGTGCCAGCTCACCCGAACAAGAGACCCAGTACTTC. The V call is TRBV18, the J call TRBJ2-5; no definite D call. V lost 3 bases to trimming and J lost 2 bases, with 4 bases between them. The germline gives CDR1 KGHSH, CDR2 LQKENI. The CDR3 has 12 amino acids.

The gene calls are TRBV4-3 and TRBJ1-1; TRBD1 is a possible D gene (5 bases). Germline CDR1 reads LGHNA; CDR2 reads YSLEER. This CDR3 has 12 residues. V was pared by 4 bases and J by 8 bases, with 11 bases between. The DNA for the CDR3 is TGCGCCAGCAGCCTACCGGGGCAGGAAGCTTTCTTT. The encoded protein is CASSLPGQEAFF.

The CDR3 DNA reads as TGTGCCAGCAGTCTTACTACAGGGGGCTCGGGTCCAGAAGAGCAGTACTTC. Translation: CASSLTTGGSGPEEQYF. J is TRBJ2-7 and V is TRBV27, with TRBD1 matching 9 bases. Germline trimming cut 5 bases from V and 7 bases from J; bases unmatched to any gene: 18. The CDR3 contains 17 residues. Germline CDR1 MNHEY, CDR2 SMNVEV (reference sequence).

CDR3: CASRTRLAGARDTQYF. Here the CDR3 DNA reads TGTGCCAGCAGAACCAGACTAGCGGGAGCCAGAGATACGCAGTATTTT. The V and J genes are TRBV27 and TRBJ2-3; 12 nucleotides match TRBD2. The CDR3 is 16 amino acids. Looked up from germline, CDR1 is MNHEY and CDR2 is SMNVEV (reference sequence). J gave up 5 bases and V 6 bases, and 9 bases lay outside the gene matches.

The rearrangement links TRBV29-1 to TRBJ1-2, with a tentative D call TRBD1 (5 bases). V lost 0 bases, J lost 8 bases, and 16 bases lay in between. The CDR3 runs to 14 residues. Per the germline V gene, CDR1 is SQVTM and CDR2 is ANQGSEA. CDR3 DNA: TGCAGCGTTGAAGATCTTGGAGGGGCCTGGGGCTACACCTTC. Encoded protein: CSVEDLGGAWGYTF.

This chain uses TRBV4-1 with TRBJ1-2; D unresolved. The V gene's germline CDR1 is MGHRA and CDR2 YSYEKL. V lost 2 bases, J lost 8 bases, and 15 bases lay in between. The CDR3 loop spans 14 amino acids. The CDR3 loop reads CASSQIYIAEGYTF. The CDR3 region has the DNA TGCGCCAGCAGCCAAATCTATATTGCAGAGGGCTACACCTTC.

This sequence joins TRBV6-1 and TRBJ2-3; tentative D call: TRBD1 (6 bases). Between the trimmed V and J ends, which lost 2 bases and 4 bases, there was a span of 13 bases. The CDR3 has 15 residues. The V gene's germline CDR1 is MNHNS and CDR2 SASEGT. The CDR3 nucleotides are TGTGCCAGCAGTGAAAGGATACAGGGTGCAGATACGCAGTATTTT. This translates into CASSERIQGADTQYF.

The chain couples TRBV7-9 to TRBJ2-2; the match to TRBD1 covers 9 bases. V was pared by 6 bases and J by 2 bases, with 4 bases of the junction left unmatched. The CDR3 spans 15 residues. Germline V gene lookup returns CDR1 SEHNR and CDR2 FQNEAQ (reference sequence). CDR3 residues: CASRDRGSNTGELFF. Here the CDR3 DNA reads TGTGCCAGCAGAGACAGGGGGTCTAACACCGGGGAGCTGTTTTTT.

The V and J genes are TRBV9 and TRBJ1-6; the match to TRBD1 covers 7 bases. This CDR3 is 19 amino acids long. Germline V gene sequence: CDR1 SGDLS, CDR2 YYNGEE. V shed 3 bases and J 0 bases; nucleotides not matched to a gene: 12. As DNA, the CDR3 is TGTGCCAGCAGCGGGGCAGGGGGACTTATCGGCTCCTATAATTCACCCCTCCACTTT. It codes for CASSGAGGLIGSYNSPLHF.

The chain employs TRBV5-4 and TRBJ2-7, with TRBD1 matching over 8 bases. Germline values: CDR1 SGHNT, CDR2 YYREEE (reference sequence). V shed 2 bases, J shed 5 bases, and the junction held 9 bases outside the gene matches. The CDR3 contains 15 residues. DNA for the CDR3: TGTGCCAGCAGCTTAGGAGGACAGGGTGACAACGAGCAGTACTTC. Its translation: CASSLGGQGDNEQYF.

The V gene is TRBV24-1, the J gene TRBJ2-7, with D perhaps given as TRBD1 or TRBD2 (5 bases each). From germline, CDR1 is KGHDR and CDR2 SFDVKD. The V gene lost 3 bases and the J gene lost 6 bases, with 5 bases spanning the gap. CDR3 length: 11 residues. In nucleotides, the CDR3 is TGTGCCACCAGTGATGGGGGCGAGCAGTACTTC. Translating gives CATSDGGEQYF.

This sequence joins TRBV19 and TRBJ2-7; D may correspond to TRBD1 or TRBD2 (6 bases each). V lost 1 base and J 5 bases, leaving 15 bases between the germline ends. CDR3 size: 15 residues. Per germline, CDR1 LNHDA and CDR2 SQIVND (reference sequence). The CDR3 region is CASSIGSGGWDEQYF. The CDR3 DNA sequence: TGTGCCAGTAGTATAGGTTCCGGGGGCTGGGACGAGCAGTACTTC. Supplemented by reference TRBV19 and TRBJ2-7, the full variable domain reads DGGITQSPKYLFRKEGQNVTLSCEQNLNHDAMYWYRQDPGQGLRLIYYSQIVNDFQKGDIAEGYSVSREKKESFPLTVTSAQKNPTAFYLCASSIGSGGWDEQYFGPGTRLTVT.

The chain carries TRBV6-4 and TRBJ2-3; the match to TRBD2 covers 9 bases. The junction had 6 bases not matched to a gene; V was cut back by 3 bases and J by 8 bases. This CDR3 is 14 amino acids long. Germline lookup yields CDR1 MRHNA and CDR2 SNTAGT. CDR3 bases: TGTGCCAGCAGTGAAATGGCGGGGGGGACTACGCAGTATTTT. Protein product: CASSEMAGGTTQYF.

Concerning this clone: The same CDR3 is also encoded by other DNA sequences in this sample. The chain uses TRBV28 and TRBJ1-1; the D gene is possibly TRBD1 (5 bases). CDR3 size: 12 residues. The germline V and J ends were trimmed by 3 bases and 4 bases, with 6 bases remaining between them. CDR1 and CDR2 from the germline V gene are MDHEN and SYDVKM. CDR3 sequence reads: CASSLRGTEAFF. CDR3 coding DNA: TGTGCCAGCAGTTTGAGGGGCACTGAAGCTTTCTTT.

This clone was found a few times. The chain couples TRBV6-5 to TRBJ2-5, with TRBD1 identical over 8 bases. V shed 5 bases, J shed 1 base, and the junction held 6 bases outside the gene matches. The CDR3 runs 15 residues. CDR1 and CDR2 (germline): MNHEY, SVGAGI. Here the CDR3 reads CASSIQGGGQETQYF. The CDR3 nucleotides read TGTGCCAGCAGTATACAGGGGGGTGGCCAAGAGACCCAGTACTTC.

V gene TRBV27 combines with J gene TRBJ1-2, with TRBD1 identical over 7 bases. The CDR3 consists of 14 residues. Germline values: CDR1 MNHEY, CDR2 SMNVEV (reference sequence). The trim removed 5 bases at V and 4 bases at J, leaving 7 bases unmatched. CDR3 in amino acids: CASSIPGQLYGYTF. CDR3 DNA sequence: TGTGCCAGCAGTATCCCGGGACAGCTCTATGGCTACACCTTC.

Comments on this clone: Other DNA sequences in the same sample also yield this CDR3. The V and J genes are TRBV5-1 and TRBJ2-7; no reliable D call. The CDR3 loop spans 12 amino acids. Germline assignment: CDR1 SGHRS and CDR2 YFSETQ. Trimming cost V 0 bases and J 4 bases, with 5 bases left between them. CDR3 sequence reads: CASSLGGYEQYF. In DNA, the CDR3 is TGCGCCAGCAGCTTGGGGGGATACGAGCAGTACTTC.

The chain couples TRBV18 to TRBJ1-5; possible D gene TRBD1, 6 bases. Germline CDR1 KGHSH, CDR2 LQKENI. V was shortened by 2 bases and J by 1 base, with 15 bases between the two germline ends. The length of the CDR3 is 17 residues. The CDR3 is CASSPSPRGGSNQPQHF. CDR3 in DNA: TGTGCCAGCTCACCATCCCCCAGAGGGGGGAGCAATCAGCCCCAGCATTTT.

V is TRBV18 and J is TRBJ2-7, with a weak D call TRBD1 (6 bases). Deletions cut 3 bases from V and 2 bases from J, with 11 bases between. Germline V CDR1 and CDR2: KGHSH, LQKENI. There are 14 residues in the CDR3. The CDR3 DNA reads TGTGCCAGCTCACCGGAGACAGGAACCTACGAGCAGTACTTC. Translated, it gives CASSPETGTYEQYF.

The chain recombines TRBV25-1 with TRBJ1-3, with D tentatively TRBD1 (5 bases). The V end lost 4 bases, the J end lost 0 bases, and 16 bases lay between the germline ends. The germline gives CDR1 MGHDK, CDR2 SYGVNS. The CDR3 spans 17 residues. CDR3: CASSAQGQFYSGNTIYF. Here the CDR3 DNA reads TGTGCCAGCAGTGCCCAAGGACAATTCTACTCTGGAAACACCATATATTTT.

This clone appeared a single time. CDR3 sequence: CASSFTGPTNEKLFF. The CDR3 DNA reads TGTGCCAGCAGCTTCACCGGTCCAACTAATGAAAAACTGTTTTTT. The J gene is TRBJ1-4, the V gene TRBV7-9; D not certain. Germline loops: CDR1 SEHNR, CDR2 FQNEAQ (reference sequence). The CDR3 is made up of 15 amino acids. V was pared by 3 bases and J by 0 bases, with 8 bases between.

In DNA form, the CDR3 reads TGCGCCAGCAGCTTGACATTTGCACTAGCGGGATACAATGAGCAGTTCTTC. Encoded protein: CASSLTFALAGYNEQFF. The J gene is TRBJ2-1, the V gene TRBV5-1; 10 bases are a match to TRBD2. Germline assignment: CDR1 SGHRS and CDR2 YFSETQ. Germline trimming cut 1 base from V and 4 bases from J; bases unmatched to any gene: 8. The CDR3 length is 17 residues.

The chain has TRBV7-3 and TRBJ2-7; possibly TRBD2 for D (6 bases). Germline V CDR1 and CDR2: SGHTA, FQGTGA. V was cut by 1 base and J by 0 bases, with 10 bases left in between. The CDR3 has 15 amino acids. In nucleotides, the CDR3 is TGTGCCAGCAGCTTAAGTCCCGGGAGCTCCTACGAGCAGTACTTC. This codes for CASSLSPGSSYEQYF.

This clone was found a few times. This chain uses TRBV28 with TRBJ2-7; D is uncertain. The CDR3 has 14 residues. Trimming removed 3 bases from V and 4 bases from J, with 13 bases in between. CDR1 is MDHEN, CDR2 SYDVKM, per germline. The CDR3 DNA is TGTGCCAGCAGTTTTGGAGCAGTACAATACGAGCAGTACTTC. Translation gives CASSFGAVQYEQYF.

This clone was counted between two and nine times. J is TRBJ2-1 and V is TRBV6-4, with D possibly TRBD2 on 5 matching bases. Germline CDR1 and CDR2: MRHNA and SNTAGT. V shed 2 bases and J shed 7 bases, with 9 bases lying between them. The CDR3 contains 13 residues. CDR3 nucleotides: TGTGCCAGCAGTGACGGGAGCAGAAATGAGCAGTTCTTC. This codes for CASSDGSRNEQFF.

The chain is built from TRBV15 and TRBJ2-3; TRBD2 matches at 11 bases. The germline V gene has CDR1 LNHNV and CDR2 YYDKDF (reference sequence). The CDR3 has 19 residues. After removal of 5 bases from V and 0 bases from J, the junction contained 13 bases not matched to a gene. The DNA of the CDR3 is TGTGCCACCAGCGGGGTTGAGGCTAGCGGGAGGCAGAGCACAGATACGCAGTATTTT. Protein sequence: CATSGVEASGRQSTDTQYF.

This chain joins TRBV5-4 and TRBJ2-5, with a tentative D call TRBD1 (6 bases). Trimming left V 3 bases short and J 3 bases short, with 18 bases between. In germline, CDR1 is SGHNT, CDR2 YYREEE (reference sequence). The CDR3 is 16 amino acids. The CDR3 nucleotides read TGTGCCAGCAGCTCCGACGACTGGGGGCCTAAAGAGACCCAGTACTTC. Residues: CASSSDDWGPKETQYF.